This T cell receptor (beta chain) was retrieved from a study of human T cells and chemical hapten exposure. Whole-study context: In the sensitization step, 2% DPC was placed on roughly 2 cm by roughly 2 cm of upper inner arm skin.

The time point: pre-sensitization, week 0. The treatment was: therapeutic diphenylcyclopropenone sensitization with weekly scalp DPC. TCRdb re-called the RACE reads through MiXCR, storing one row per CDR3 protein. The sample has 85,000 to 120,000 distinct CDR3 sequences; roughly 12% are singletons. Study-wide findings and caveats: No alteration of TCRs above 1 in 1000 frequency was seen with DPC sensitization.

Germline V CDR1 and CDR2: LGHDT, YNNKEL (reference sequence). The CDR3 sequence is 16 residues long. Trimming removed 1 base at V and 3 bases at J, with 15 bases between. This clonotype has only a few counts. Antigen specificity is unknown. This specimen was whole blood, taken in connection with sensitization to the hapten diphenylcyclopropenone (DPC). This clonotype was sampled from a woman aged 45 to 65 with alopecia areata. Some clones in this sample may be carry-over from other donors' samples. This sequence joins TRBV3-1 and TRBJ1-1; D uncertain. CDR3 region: CASSQVAVQLYTEAFF. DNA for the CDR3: TGTGCCAGCAGCCAAGTGGCAGTACAGCTTTACACTGAAGCTTTCTTT.